This T cell receptor (beta chain) was recovered during a study of human T cells and chemical hapten exposure. Per the germline V gene, CDR1 is KGHDR and CDR2 is SFDVKD. The CDR3 length is 14 residues. V was pared by 1 base and J by 6 bases, with 9 bases between. Time point defined: patch test 2, 6 weeks after DPC sensitization. The treatment here: therapeutic diphenylcyclopropenone sensitization with weekly scalp DPC. MiXCR, applied by TCRdb to the RACE reads, yields one record per CDR3 protein. The data hold tens of thousands of distinct CDR3 sequences, with approximately 3.3% observed a single time. This clonotype was detected many times.

This chain connects TRBV24-1 to TRBJ2-1, with D perhaps matching TRBD2 (5 bases). The clonotype comes from a middle-aged man with alopecia areata. Some clones in this sample may be carry-over from other donors' samples. The specimen was whole blood, collected in connection with sensitization to the hapten diphenylcyclopropenone (DPC). This CDR3 is CATSDLWGANEQFF. For the CDR3, the DNA is TGTGCCACCAGTGATTTATGGGGAGCCAATGAGCAGTTCTTC.